The 9 T cell receptor beta chains listed next were all sequenced from one sample in a study of shared clonotypes between healthy human individuals. Produced via immunoSEQ multiplex PCR; TCRdb's table is partial and in-frame only. The top ten hold 1.4% of the sample, which has over a million clones, about three quarters seen once. Sequences were obtained from memory CD4+ T cells sorted from blood. The subset was: CD45RA-negative fraction. All receptors come from a man aged 18 to 29 in good health.

The J gene is TRBJ2-5, the V gene TRBV2; TRBD2 agrees at 12 bases. V shed 4 bases, J shed 5 bases, and the junction held 8 bases outside the gene matches. The CDR3 spans 16 residues. Per germline, CDR1 SNHLY and CDR2 FYNNEI. CDR3 DNA sequence: TGTGCCAGCAGTGTGGGGCTGACTAGCGGGGGTGAGACCCAGTACTTC. This encodes CASSVGLTSGGETQYF.

This clone was seen once. This chain uses TRBV2 with TRBJ2-3; TRBD1 aligns across 7 bases. The CDR3 totals 15 residues. Germline values: CDR1 SNHLY, CDR2 FYNNEI. Trimming at V came to 5 bases and at J to 3 bases, leaving 8 bases not matched to a gene. CDR3 in amino acids: CASSTDRSGTDTQYF. The CDR3 DNA is TGTGCCAGCAGTACGGACAGGTCTGGGACAGATACGCAGTATTTT.

The table lists this clone with a count of one. This sample includes further DNA sequences coding for the same CDR3. The rearrangement uses TRBV20-1 and TRBJ2-7; TRBD1 might be the D (5 bases). CDR3 length: 11 amino acids. Germline V lookup: CDR1 DFQATT, CDR2 SNEGSKA (reference sequence). This chain's CDR3 is CSARVSYEQYF. In DNA, the CDR3 is TGCAGCGCCAGGGTCTCCTACGAGCAGTACTTC.

The chain joins TRBV11-3 to TRBJ2-1; D is undetermined. This CDR3 comprises 15 residues. Trimming removed 5 bases from V and 1 base from J, with 12 bases in between. CDR1 and CDR2 from the germline V gene are SGHNT and YENEEA. CDR3 in amino acids: CASSPASGSYNEQFF. Here the CDR3 DNA reads TGTGCCAGCAGCCCCGCCAGTGGGTCCTACAATGAGCAGTTCTTC.

The rearrangement links TRBV6-6 to TRBJ2-4, with 16 bases aligning to TRBD2. In germline, CDR1 is MNHNY, CDR2 SVGAGI (reference sequence). This CDR3 has 15 amino acids. Trimming took 7 bases from V and 8 from J; bases not matched to a gene: 5. CDR3 amino acids: CASIGTSGRVYIQYF. The DNA of the CDR3 is TGTGCCAGCATTGGGACTAGCGGGAGGGTGTACATTCAGTACTTC.

This chain joins TRBV12-1 and TRBJ1-2; TRBD1, the table's D call, was not compared with the DNA. TRBV12-1 constitutes a pseudogene. The length of the CDR3 is 15 residues. The CDR3 bases are TGTGCCAGCAGCTTGGGGCAAGACAGGCCCTATGGCTACACCTTC. Amino acids: CASSLGQDRPYGYTF.

The J gene is TRBJ2-5, the V gene TRBV10-3; TRBD1 aligns across 10 bases. The CDR3 consists of 16 residues. CDR1 ENHRY and CDR2 SYGVKD come from the germline V gene. V shed 6 bases and J 1 base; nucleotides not matched to a gene: 8. The DNA of the CDR3 is TGTGCCATCAGCCTAGGACAGGGGGGTACCCAAGAGACCCAGTACTTC. Protein: CAISLGQGGTQETQYF.

A few counts support this clone. The V and J genes are TRBV6-4 and TRBJ1-2; the match to TRBD1 covers 9 bases. The CDR3 extends over 16 amino acids. The germline gives CDR1 MRHNA, CDR2 SNTAGT. The V segment lost 4 bases and the J segment 3 bases; nucleotides outside the gene matches: 9. For the CDR3, the DNA is TGTGCCAGCAGTGGACCACAGGGGGCGAACCACTATGGCTACACCTTC. It codes for CASSGPQGANHYGYTF.

The CDR3 protein is CASRLGGTDSYGYTF. The CDR3 region has the DNA TGTGCCAGCAGGCTAGGAGGGACAGACTCCTATGGCTACACCTTC. This rearrangement joins TRBV2 to TRBJ1-2; 7 bases fit TRBD1. The J segment lost 4 bases and the V segment lost 6 bases, leaving 11 bases of the junction unmatched. This CDR3 region has 15 residues. Germline CDR1 and CDR2: SNHLY and FYNNEI.